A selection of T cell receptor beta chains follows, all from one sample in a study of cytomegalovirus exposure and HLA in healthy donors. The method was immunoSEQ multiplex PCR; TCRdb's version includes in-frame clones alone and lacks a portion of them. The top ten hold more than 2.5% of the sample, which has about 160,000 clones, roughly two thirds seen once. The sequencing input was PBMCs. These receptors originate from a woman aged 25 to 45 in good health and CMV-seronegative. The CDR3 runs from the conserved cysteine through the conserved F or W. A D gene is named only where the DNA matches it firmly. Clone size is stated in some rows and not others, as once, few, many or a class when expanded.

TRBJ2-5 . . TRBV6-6 TGTGCCAGCAGTTACCCGGACTTGCAAGAGACCCAGTACTTC CASSYPDLQETQYF
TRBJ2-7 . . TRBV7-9 TGTGCCAGCAGTGCAACAGGGAGCTCCTACGAGCAGTACTTC CASSATGSSYEQYF
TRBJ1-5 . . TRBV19 TGTGCCAGTAGTCCGGGACATCTGGCTATTGAGCCCCAGCATTTT CASSPGHLAIEPQHF
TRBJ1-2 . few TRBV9 TGTGCCAGCAGCGTAGAAGCTTACAGCAACTATGGCTACACCTTC CASSVEAYSNYGYTF
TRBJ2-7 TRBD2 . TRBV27 TGTGCCAGCAGTTTAATTGGACTAGCGGGGATTTACGAGCAGTACTTC CASSLIGLAGIYEQYF
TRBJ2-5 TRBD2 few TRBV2 TGTGCCAGCAGTGACAGCGGGGGGCCCGAGGAGACCCAGTACTTC CASSDSGGPEETQYF
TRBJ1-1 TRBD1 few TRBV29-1 TGCAGCGTTCAACCCACAGGGGGTGGTACTGAAGCTTTCTTT CSVQPTGGGTEAFF
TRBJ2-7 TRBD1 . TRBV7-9 TGTGCCAGCAGCTACCGGGACAGAGACTACGAGCAGTACTTC CASSYRDRDYEQYF
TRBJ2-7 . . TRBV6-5 TGTGCCAGCAGTTTGACTGGCTACGAGCAGTACTTC CASSLTGYEQYF
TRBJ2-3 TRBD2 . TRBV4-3 TGCGCCAGCAGCCAGCAAACTAGCGCAAGCACAGATACGCAGTATTTT CASSQQTSASTDTQYF
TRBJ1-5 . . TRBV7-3 TGTGCCAGCAGCTTAACCCCACAACAGCCCCAGCATTTT CASSLTPQQPQHF
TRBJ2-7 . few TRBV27 TGTGCCAGCAGTTTATCGGGGGGTAGGGGGGGTTTTTTCGAGCAGTACTTC CASSLSGGRGGFFEQYF
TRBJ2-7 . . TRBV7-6 TGTGCCAGCAGTAGCGGACGGGATGGCGGGGAGCAGTACTTC CASSSGRDGGEQYF
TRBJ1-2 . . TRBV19 TGTGCCAGTAGTATAGATCGAACAGGTTCTTCGAGCTACACCTTC CASSIDRTGSSSYTF
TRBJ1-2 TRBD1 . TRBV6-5 TGTGCCAGCAGTTATGGACAGGCTTATGGCTACACCTTC CASSYGQAYGYTF
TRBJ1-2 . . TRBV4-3 TGCGCCAGCAGCCTGGATAGGAGGCCTAACTATGGCTACACCTTC CASSLDRRPNYGYTF
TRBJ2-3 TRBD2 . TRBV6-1 TGTGCCAGCAAAATAGCGGGAGAAAATACGCAGTATTTT CASKIAGENTQYF
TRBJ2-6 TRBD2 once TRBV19 TGTGCCAGTAGCGACGTCTGGCGGGAGGCTTCCTCTGGGGCCAACGTCCTGACTTTC CASSDVWREASSGANVLTF
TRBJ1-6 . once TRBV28 TGTGCCAGCAGTTTTGGGCAGGGGACCTCACCCCTCCACTTT CASSFGQGTSPLHF
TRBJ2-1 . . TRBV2 TGTGCCAGCAGCCTAGGGGTATACAATGAGCAGTTCTTC CASSLGVYNEQFF
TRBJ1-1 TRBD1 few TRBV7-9 TGTGCCAGCAGCTTGTGGGACAGGTACGAGACTGAAGCTTTCTTT CASSLWDRYETEAFF
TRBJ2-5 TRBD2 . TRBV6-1 TGTGCCAGCAGACTAGCGGGAGAAGGAGAGCAGTACTTC CASRLAGEGEQYF
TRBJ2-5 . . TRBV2 TGTGCCAGCAGTAGGGCCCTCAGCGGGGAGACCCAGTACTTC CASSRALSGETQYF
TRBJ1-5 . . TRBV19 TGTGCCAGTAGTCCACAGGGCCAGCCCCAGCATTTT CASSPQGQPQHF
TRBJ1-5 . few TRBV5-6 TGTGCCAGCAGCTTGGGTAGATCTAGCAATCAGCCCCAGCATTTT CASSLGRSSNQPQHF
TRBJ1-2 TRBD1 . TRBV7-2 TGTGCCAGCAGCTTCCAGACAGGGGTCAGCTATGGCTACACCTTC CASSFQTGVSYGYTF
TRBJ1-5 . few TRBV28 TGTGCCAGCAGTTTAGCGGGAGGCAATCAGCCCCAGCATTTT CASSLAGGNQPQHF
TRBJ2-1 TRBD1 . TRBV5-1 TGCGCCAGCAGCTCCGGGACAGGGAGTGAAGATGAGCAGTTCTTC CASSSGTGSEDEQFF
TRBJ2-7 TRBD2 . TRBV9 TGTGCCAGCAGCGAGGGAGGGACTAGCGGATCCTACGAGCAGTACTTC CASSEGGTSGSYEQYF
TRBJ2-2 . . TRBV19 TGTGCCAGTAGTAGGGGGGGGGCACAGAACACCGGGGAGCTGTTTTTT CASSRGGAQNTGELFF
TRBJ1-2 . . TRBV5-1 TGCGCCAGCAGCCTAGGGACACAAAACTATGGCTACACCTTC CASSLGTQNYGYTF
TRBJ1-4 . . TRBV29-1 TGCAGCGTTGAAGGGGACTCATTGTTTTTT CSVEGDSLFF
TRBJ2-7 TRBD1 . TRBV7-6 TGTGCCAGCAGCTTCGCCGGGACAGGGACCTACGAGCAGTACTTC CASSFAGTGTYEQYF